These 11 T cell receptor beta chains originate from one sample sequenced in a study of Ad26.COV2.S vaccination and SARS-CoV-2 variants. Measured with immunoSEQ multiplex PCR; TCRdb has only the in-frame clones, and not every one. The repertoire holds 300,000 to 400,000 clones, about 89% seen once, with roughly 4.8% in the top ten. This sample's treatment: roughly 20 received Ad26.COV2.S at low or high dose, single or two shots; roughly five received placebo; per-sample allocation not given. The samples were gathered on day 63 after the first injection of vaccine or placebo. The sequences come from peripheral blood, collected in a trial of Ad26.COV2.S vaccine versus placebo. These receptors all stem from a person aged 18-60 years who received the Ad26.COV2.S COVID-19 vaccine or a placebo.

V gene TRBV2 combines with J gene TRBJ2-7; no reliable D call. Germline-derived CDR1 and CDR2 are SNHLY and FYNNEI. The length of the CDR3 is 11 residues. Trimming stripped 7 bases from V and 4 bases from J, with 8 bases between. CDR3 DNA: TGTGCCAGCACCTTGGGATACGAGCAGTACTTC. It encodes CASTLGYEQYF.

This sequence joins TRBV30 and TRBJ2-3; unclear D gene. The CDR3 is made up of 14 amino acids. Germline lookup yields CDR1 GTSNPN and CDR2 SVGIG (reference sequence). V lost 0 bases and J 2 bases, leaving 9 bases between the germline ends. CDR3: CAWSVQATTDTQYF. Here the CDR3 DNA reads TGTGCCTGGAGTGTCCAGGCTACCACAGATACGCAGTATTTT. The variable domain in full, completed from reference TRBV30 and TRBJ2-3, reads SQTIHQWPATLVQPVGSPLSLECTVEGTSNPNLYWYRQAAGRGLQLLFYSVGIGQISSEVPQNLSASRPQDRQFILSSKKLLLSDSGFYLCAWSVQATTDTQYFGPGTRLTVL.

V is TRBV11-3 and J is TRBJ2-3; possibly TRBD1 for D (5 bases). V lost 1 base to trimming and J lost 0 bases, with 14 bases between them. CDR3 size: 17 residues. Germline CDR1 and CDR2: SGHNT and YENEEA. The CDR3: CASSLAPQGNSTDTQYF. In DNA, the CDR3 is TGTGCCAGCAGCTTAGCCCCGCAGGGAAATAGCACAGATACGCAGTATTTT.

This sequence joins TRBV5-1 and TRBJ1-4; D is unclear. The CDR3 length is 16 residues. Trimming took off 0 bases at V and 7 bases at J, with 16 bases between the two ends. Germline CDR1 SGHRS, CDR2 YFSETQ. The CDR3 sequence: CASSLAQQRGGEKLFF. CDR3 DNA: TGCGCCAGCAGCTTGGCCCAACAGCGGGGAGGTGAAAAACTGTTTTTT. Looking up the rest from reference TRBV5-1 and TRBJ1-4 gives the full variable domain: KAGVTQTPRYLIKTRGQQVTLSCSPISGHRSVSWYQQTPGQGLQFLFEYFSETQRNKGNFPGRFSGRQFSNSRSEMNVSTLELGDSALYLCASSLAQQRGGEKLFFGSGTQLSVL.

The chain is built from TRBV28 and TRBJ2-7; maybe TRBD1 (5 bases). The CDR3 loop spans 14 amino acids. V was shortened by 2 bases and J by 3 bases, with 11 bases between the two germline ends. Germline V gene lookup returns CDR1 MDHEN and CDR2 SYDVKM. The CDR3 spells CASSLQGANYEQYF. CDR3 sequence (DNA): TGTGCCAGCAGTTTACAAGGGGCGAACTACGAGCAGTACTTC.

The V and J genes are TRBV29-1 and TRBJ2-2, with 9 bases matching TRBD1. J lost 7 bases, V lost 5 bases, and 8 bases had no gene match. CDR3 length: 14 amino acids. Germline V gene lookup returns CDR1 SQVTM and CDR2 ANQGSEA. The CDR3 reads CSVRNRGRVGELFF. The CDR3 DNA reads TGCAGCGTTAGAAACAGGGGGCGAGTCGGGGAGCTGTTTTTT.

This chain joins TRBV5-1 and TRBJ1-1; no definite D call. Per germline, CDR1 SGHRS and CDR2 YFSETQ. The V and J ends lost 4 bases and 3 bases respectively, with 13 bases between them. The CDR3 sequence is 14 residues long. The CDR3 bases are TGCGCCAGCAGCCCATTTTGGGAAGACACTGAAGCTTTCTTT. Residues: CASSPFWEDTEAFF.

This clone has just one count. The chain employs TRBV20-1 and TRBJ2-7; no reliable D call. The V gene's germline CDR1 is DFQATT and CDR2 SNEGSKA (reference sequence). This CDR3 is 13 amino acids long. V lost 3 bases and J lost 2, with 11 bases in between. CDR3 in DNA: TGCAGTGCTAGTCGGCAGGAAACCTACGAGCAGTACTTC. It encodes CSASRQETYEQYF.

The chain links TRBV4-1 to TRBJ2-7, with 7 bases aligning to TRBD2. CDR3 length: 13 residues. The V gene's germline CDR1 is MGHRA and CDR2 YSYEKL. Germline trimming cut 3 bases from V and 3 bases from J; bases unmatched to any gene: 2. CDR3 coding DNA: TGCGCCAGCAGCCATGGACTAGACTACGAGCAGTACTTC. Translation: CASSHGLDYEQYF.

The chain employs TRBV11-1 and TRBJ2-7; D might be TRBD1 (6 bases). The CDR3 has 14 amino acids. Germline values: CDR1 SGHAT, CDR2 FQDESV (reference sequence). Trimming took off 3 bases at V and 0 bases at J, with 9 bases between the two ends. The chain's CDR3 is CASSLTGVSYEQYF. DNA for the CDR3: TGTGCCAGCAGCTTGACAGGCGTCTCCTACGAGCAGTACTTC.

This rearrangement joins TRBV19 to TRBJ2-1, with TRBD1 matching over 12 bases. CDR1 is LNHDA and CDR2 is SQIVND in the germline V gene (reference sequence). Trimming cost V 9 bases and J 9 bases; bases outside gene matches: 9. The CDR3 spans 14 residues. CDR3 region: CASAGTGGGGEQFF. As DNA, the CDR3 is TGTGCCAGCGCCGGGACAGGGGGCGGCGGTGAGCAGTTCTTC.